This TCR beta chain was obtained from a study of blood T cells in healthy people across ages. CDR3 length equals 15 residues. CDR1 SGHRS and CDR2 YFSETQ come from the germline V gene. With 4 bases removed from V and 0 bases from J, the gap between germline ends came to 12 bases. The use of a sample-barcoded 5' primer and a J-beta primer mix characterized a second PCR of 7 to 11 cycles. The template-switch adaptor was a 5' adaptor with 12 random nucleotides. It tagged each cDNA molecule. TCRdb used MiXCR to reprocess the 5' RACE reads, holding one entry per CDR3 protein. The table shows about 810,000 distinct CDR3 sequences, with roughly 40% occurring only once. Study-wide results and caveats: Older age went with lower TCR beta diversity per million T cells, in a roughly linear way.

As concerns this clonotype: Antigen: not known.

The sample comprised blood. The chain uses TRBV5-1 and TRBJ2-3; tentatively, D is TRBD2 (5 bases). This TCR was recovered from a man aged 18 to 30 in good health. In DNA, the CDR3 is TGCGCCAGCAGCGGAGCGGCAGACAGCACAGATACGCAGTATTTT. Protein sequence: CASSGAADSTDTQYF.